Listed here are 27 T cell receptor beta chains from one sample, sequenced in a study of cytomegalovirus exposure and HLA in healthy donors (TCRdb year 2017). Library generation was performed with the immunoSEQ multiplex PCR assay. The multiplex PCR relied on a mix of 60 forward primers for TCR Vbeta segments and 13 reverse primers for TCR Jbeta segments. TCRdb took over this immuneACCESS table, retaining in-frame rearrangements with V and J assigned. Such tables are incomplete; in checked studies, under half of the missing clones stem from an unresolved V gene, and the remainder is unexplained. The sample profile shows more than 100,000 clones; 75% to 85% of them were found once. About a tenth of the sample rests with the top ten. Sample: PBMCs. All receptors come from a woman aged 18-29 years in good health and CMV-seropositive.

CDR3 sequence reads: CASSLNLSPTDTQYF. The DNA for the CDR3 is TGTGCCAGCAGCTTAAACTTATCCCCCACAGATACGCAGTATTTT. The chain joins TRBV7-3 to TRBJ2-3; D is ambiguous. Germline CDR1 is SGHTA and CDR2 is FQGTGA. Trimming shortened V by 1 base and J by 2 bases, and 10 bases separated the two germline ends. The CDR3 length is 15 residues. The variable domain in full, completed from reference TRBV7-3 and TRBJ2-3, reads GAGVSQTPSNKVTEKGKYVELRCDPISGHTALYWYRQSLGQGPEFLIYFQGTGAADDSGLPNDRFFAVRPEGSVSTLKIQRTERGDSAVYLCASSLNLSPTDTQYFGPGTRLTVL.

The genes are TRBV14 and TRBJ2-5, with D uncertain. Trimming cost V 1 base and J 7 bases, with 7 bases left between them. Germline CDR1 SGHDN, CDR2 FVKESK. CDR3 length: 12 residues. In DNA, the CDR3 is TGTGCCAGCAGCCAAGCGGGTGGGACCCAGTACTTC. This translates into CASSQAGGTQYF.

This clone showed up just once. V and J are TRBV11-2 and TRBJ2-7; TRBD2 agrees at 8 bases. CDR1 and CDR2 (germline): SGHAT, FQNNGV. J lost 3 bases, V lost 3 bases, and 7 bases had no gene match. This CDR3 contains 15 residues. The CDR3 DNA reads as TGTGCCAGCAGCTTCTCCCAGGGACTAGACTACGAGCAGTACTTC. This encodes CASSFSQGLDYEQYF.

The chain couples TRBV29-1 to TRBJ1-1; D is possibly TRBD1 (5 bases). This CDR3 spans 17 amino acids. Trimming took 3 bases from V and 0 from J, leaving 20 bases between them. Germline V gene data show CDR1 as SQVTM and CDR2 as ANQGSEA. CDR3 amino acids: CSVEGGFGSGMNTEAFF. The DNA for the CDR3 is TGCAGCGTTGAGGGGGGATTCGGCTCCGGCATGAACACTGAAGCTTTCTTT.

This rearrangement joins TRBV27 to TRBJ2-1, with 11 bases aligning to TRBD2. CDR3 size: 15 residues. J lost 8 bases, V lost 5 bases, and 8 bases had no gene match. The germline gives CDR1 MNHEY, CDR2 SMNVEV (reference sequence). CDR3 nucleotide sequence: TGTGCCAGCAGTCTCGGGACTAGCGGTACTGATGAGCAGTTCTTC. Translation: CASSLGTSGTDEQFF.

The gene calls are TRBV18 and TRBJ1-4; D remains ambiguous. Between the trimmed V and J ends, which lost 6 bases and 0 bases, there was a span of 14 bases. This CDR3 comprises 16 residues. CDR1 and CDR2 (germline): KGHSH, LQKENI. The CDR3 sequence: CASSDFGSATNEKLFF. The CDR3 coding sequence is TGTGCCAGCTCCGACTTTGGAAGCGCAACTAATGAAAAACTGTTTTTT.

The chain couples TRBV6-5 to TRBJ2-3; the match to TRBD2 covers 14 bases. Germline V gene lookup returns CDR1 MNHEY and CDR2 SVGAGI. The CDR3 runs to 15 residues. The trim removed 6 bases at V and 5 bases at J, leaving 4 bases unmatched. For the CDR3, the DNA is TGTGCCAGCAGCCGGGGACTAGCGGGAGTAGATACGCAGTATTTT. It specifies CASSRGLAGVDTQYF.

The CDR3 is CASSRELNTEAFF. The CDR3 DNA sequence: TGCGCCAGCAGCAGAGAACTGAACACTGAAGCTTTCTTT. The chain recombines TRBV5-1 with TRBJ1-1; D call uncertain. The CDR3 contains 13 residues. Germline loops: CDR1 SGHRS, CDR2 YFSETQ. V was shortened by 4 bases and J by 0 bases, with 7 bases between the two germline ends.

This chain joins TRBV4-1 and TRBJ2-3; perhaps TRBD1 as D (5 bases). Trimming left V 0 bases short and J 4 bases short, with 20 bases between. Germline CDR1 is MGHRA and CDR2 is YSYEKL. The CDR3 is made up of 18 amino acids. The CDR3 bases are TGCGCCAGCAGCCAAGATCAGGGTAGTAGCACTCCGCCAGATACGCAGTATTTT. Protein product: CASSQDQGSSTPPDTQYF.

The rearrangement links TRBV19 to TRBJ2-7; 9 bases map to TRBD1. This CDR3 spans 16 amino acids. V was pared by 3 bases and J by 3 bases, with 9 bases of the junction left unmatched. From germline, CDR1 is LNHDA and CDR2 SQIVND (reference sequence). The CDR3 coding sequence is TGTGCCAGTAGTATTAGAGGGACAGGGCTTCTCTACGAGCAGTACTTC. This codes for CASSIRGTGLLYEQYF. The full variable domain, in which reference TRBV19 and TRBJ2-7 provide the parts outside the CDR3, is DGGITQSPKYLFRKEGQNVTLSCEQNLNHDAMYWYRQDPGQGLRLIYYSQIVNDFQKGDIAEGYSVSREKKESFPLTVTSAQKNPTAFYLCASSIRGTGLLYEQYFGPGTRLTVT.

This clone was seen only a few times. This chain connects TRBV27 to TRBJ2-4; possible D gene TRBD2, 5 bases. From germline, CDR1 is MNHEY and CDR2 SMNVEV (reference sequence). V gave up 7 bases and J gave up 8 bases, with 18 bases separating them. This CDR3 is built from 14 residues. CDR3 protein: CASTPIWGADIQYF. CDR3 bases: TGTGCCAGCACTCCAATCTGGGGAGCCGACATTCAGTACTTC.

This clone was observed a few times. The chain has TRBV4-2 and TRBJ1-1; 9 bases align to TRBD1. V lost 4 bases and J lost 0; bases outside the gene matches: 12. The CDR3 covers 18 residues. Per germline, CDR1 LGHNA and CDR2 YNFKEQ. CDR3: CASSPGDRVGEMNTEAFF. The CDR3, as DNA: TGTGCCAGCAGCCCGGGGGACAGGGTGGGAGAGATGAACACTGAAGCTTTCTTT.

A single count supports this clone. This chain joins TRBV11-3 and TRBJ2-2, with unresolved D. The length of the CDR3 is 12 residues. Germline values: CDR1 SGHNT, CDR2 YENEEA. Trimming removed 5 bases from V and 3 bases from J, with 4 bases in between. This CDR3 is CASSRDTGELFF. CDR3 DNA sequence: TGTGCCAGCAGCCGAGACACCGGGGAGCTGTTTTTT.

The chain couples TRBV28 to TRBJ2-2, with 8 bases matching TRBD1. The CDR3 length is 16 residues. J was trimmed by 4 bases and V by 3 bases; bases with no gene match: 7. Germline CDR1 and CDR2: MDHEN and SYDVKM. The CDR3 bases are TGTGCCAGCAGTTTGACAGGGGCCTCCGGCACCGGGGAGCTGTTTTTT. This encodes CASSLTGASGTGELFF.

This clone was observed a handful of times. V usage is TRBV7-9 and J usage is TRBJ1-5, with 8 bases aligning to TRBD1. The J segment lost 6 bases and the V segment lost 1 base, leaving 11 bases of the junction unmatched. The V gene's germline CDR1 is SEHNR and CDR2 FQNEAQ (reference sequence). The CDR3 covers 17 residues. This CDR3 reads CASSLELARGLGQPQHF. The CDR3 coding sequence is TGTGCCAGCAGCTTAGAATTGGCCAGGGGGCTCGGTCAGCCCCAGCATTTT.

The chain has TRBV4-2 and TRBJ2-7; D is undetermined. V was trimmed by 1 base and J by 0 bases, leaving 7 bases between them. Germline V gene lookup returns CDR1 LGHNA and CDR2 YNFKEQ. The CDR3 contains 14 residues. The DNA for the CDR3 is TGTGCCAGCAGCCAAGGAGGAGACTCCTACGAGCAGTACTTC. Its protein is CASSQGGDSYEQYF.

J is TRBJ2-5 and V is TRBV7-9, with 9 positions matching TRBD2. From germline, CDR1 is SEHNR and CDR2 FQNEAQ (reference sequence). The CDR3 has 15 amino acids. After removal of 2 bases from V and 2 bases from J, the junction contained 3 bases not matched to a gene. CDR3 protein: CASSLSSGGQETQYF. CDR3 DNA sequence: TGTGCCAGCAGCTTAAGTAGCGGGGGACAAGAGACCCAGTACTTC.

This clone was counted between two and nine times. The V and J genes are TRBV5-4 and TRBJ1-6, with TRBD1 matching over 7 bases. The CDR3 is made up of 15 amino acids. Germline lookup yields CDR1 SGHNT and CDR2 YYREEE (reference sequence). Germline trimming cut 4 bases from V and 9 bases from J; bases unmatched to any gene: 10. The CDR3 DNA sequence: TGTGCCAGCAGCACAGGGGAGGTGCCTGGTTCACCCCTCCACTTT. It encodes CASSTGEVPGSPLHF. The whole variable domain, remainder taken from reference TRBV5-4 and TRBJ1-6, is ETGVTQSPTHLIKTRGQQVTLRCSSQSGHNTVSWYQQALGQGPQFIFQYYREEENGRGNFPPRFSGLQFPNYSSELNVNALELDDSALYLCASSTGEVPGSPLHFGNGTRLTVT.

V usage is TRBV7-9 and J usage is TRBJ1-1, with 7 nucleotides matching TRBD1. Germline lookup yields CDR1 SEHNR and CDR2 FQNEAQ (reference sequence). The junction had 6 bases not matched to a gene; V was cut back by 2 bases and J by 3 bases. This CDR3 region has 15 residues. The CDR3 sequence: CASSLMDRPYTEAFF. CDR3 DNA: TGTGCCAGCAGCTTAATGGACAGGCCCTACACTGAAGCTTTCTTT.

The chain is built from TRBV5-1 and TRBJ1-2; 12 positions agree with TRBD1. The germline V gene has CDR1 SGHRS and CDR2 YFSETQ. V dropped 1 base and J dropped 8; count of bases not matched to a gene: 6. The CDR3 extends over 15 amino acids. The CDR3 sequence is CASSLRDRGLDGYTF. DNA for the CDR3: TGCGCCAGCAGCTTGAGGGACAGGGGGCTCGACGGCTACACCTTC.

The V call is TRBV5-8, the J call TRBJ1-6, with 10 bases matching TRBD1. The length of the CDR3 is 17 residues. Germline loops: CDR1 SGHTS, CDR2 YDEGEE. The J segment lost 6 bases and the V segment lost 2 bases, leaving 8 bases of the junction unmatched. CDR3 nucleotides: TGTGCCAGCAGCTTCCGGACAGGGGGACAAGTTAATTCACCCCTCCACTTT. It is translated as CASSFRTGGQVNSPLHF.

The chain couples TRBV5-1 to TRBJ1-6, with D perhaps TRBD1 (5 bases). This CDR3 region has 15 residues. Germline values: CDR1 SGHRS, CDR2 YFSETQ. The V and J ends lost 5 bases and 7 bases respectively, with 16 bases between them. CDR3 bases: TGCGCCAGCAGAATGGGGGGTGGGGGAAATTCACCCCTCCACTTT. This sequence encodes CASRMGGGGNSPLHF.

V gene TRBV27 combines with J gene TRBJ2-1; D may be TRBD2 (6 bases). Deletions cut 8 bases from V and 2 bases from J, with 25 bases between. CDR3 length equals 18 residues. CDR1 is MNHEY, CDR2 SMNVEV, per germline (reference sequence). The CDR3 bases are TGTGCCAGCTCTTTTAGTTCGTGGGGGACTGGCCCCTACAATGAGCAGTTCTTC. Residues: CASSFSSWGTGPYNEQFF.

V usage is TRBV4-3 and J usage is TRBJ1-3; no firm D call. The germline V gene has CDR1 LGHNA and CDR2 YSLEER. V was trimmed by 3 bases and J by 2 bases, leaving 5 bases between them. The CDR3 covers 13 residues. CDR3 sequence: CASSQGPGNTIYF. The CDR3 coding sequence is TGCGCCAGCAGCCAGGGCCCTGGAAACACCATATATTTT.

CDR3 nucleotide sequence: TGTGCCAGCAGTTTAGGGTTCGCGGGAGAGCAGTACTTC. Residues: CASSLGFAGEQYF. This sequence joins TRBV28 and TRBJ2-7; D is possibly TRBD2 (6 bases). CDR3 length: 13 amino acids. Trimming pared 2 bases from V and 7 bases from J, leaving 12 bases between. The germline V gene encodes CDR1 MDHEN and CDR2 SYDVKM. The entire variable domain, with the rest obtained from reference TRBV28 and TRBJ2-7, is as follows: DVKVTQSSRYLVKRTGEKVFLECVQDMDHENMFWYRQDPGLGLRLIYFSYDVKMKEKGDIPEGYSVSREKKERFSLILESASTNQTSMYLCASSLGFAGEQYFGPGTRLTVT.

CDR3 DNA: TGTGCCAGCAGGACACTAGCGGGAGTTTTGGAGTACTTC. Its translation is CASRTLAGVLEYF. This chain links TRBV28 with TRBJ2-7, with TRBD2 matching over 11 bases. The ends lost 6 bases at V and 11 bases at J; junction bases unmatched: 9. The CDR3 sequence is 13 residues long. The germline V gene has CDR1 MDHEN and CDR2 SYDVKM.

The CDR3, as DNA: TGCGCCAGCAGTGAGTCGGGGGCTAAGGGGTTCGACGAGCAGTACTTC. Its translation: CASSESGAKGFDEQYF. The V call is TRBV10-1, the J call TRBJ2-7; tentatively, D is TRBD1 (6 bases). V lost 0 bases and J 5 bases, leaving 17 bases between the germline ends. The CDR3 runs 16 residues. CDR1 WNHNN and CDR2 SYGVQD come from the germline V gene (reference sequence).